This T cell receptor (beta chain) was sequenced during a study of spatial heterogeneity in lung cancer. On the study more broadly: Compared with alpha-chain sequences, beta-chain sequences were consistently detected in greater numbers. Across the raw uncorrected reads, a unique TCR and UMI combination was observed, on average, more than ten times.

Time point reported: sample taken at primary tumor resection. Unsorted tumor, nontumor lung tissue or cryopreserved PBMC supplied the whole RNA. Untreated early-stage non-small cell lung cancer patients, 70 to 85 in total, were the donors. The length of the CDR3 is 15 residues. Germline V gene lookup returns CDR1 MNHNS and CDR2 SASEGT. V shed 4 bases, J shed 2 bases, and the junction held 8 bases outside the gene matches. TCRdb analysed the 5' RACE reads with MiXCR anew, one entry per CDR3 protein. The top ten hold 25% to 35% of the sample, which has about 14,000 distinct CDR3 sequences, roughly a tenth seen once. Study-wide points: Circulating ubiquitous expanded tumor TCRs were observed more frequently at resection than at follow-up.

By share, this clonotype counts as medium-sized. The antigen is unknown. The receptor was derived from a male donor with early-stage non-small cell lung cancer. The rearrangement uses TRBV6-1 and TRBJ2-7; 7 bases match TRBD1. The sequencing here drew on PBMCs, taken at surgery. The CDR3 loop reads CASSAYRGEAYEQYF. The CDR3 nucleotides are TGTGCCAGCAGTGCGTACAGGGGCGAGGCCTACGAGCAGTACTTC.